Below are 15 T cell receptor beta chains sequenced from a single sample in a study of T cell repertoires in cytomegalovirus infection. TCRdb itself ran the reads through MiXCR, one entry per CDR3 protein. The sample holds roughly 500,000 distinct CDR3 sequences, 33% seen once. The antigens for these receptors are not known. The material sequenced was cultured PBMCs, taken from culture after CMV antigen stimulation. These receptors came from a human donor in good health (CMV status not recorded). Some clones in this sample may be carry-over from other donors' samples.

This clonotype was observed a handful of times. CDR3 region: CASKRDLLLNEQFF. The DNA for the CDR3 is TGTGCCAGCAAGAGGGACTTACTGCTCAATGAGCAGTTCTTC. The V and J genes are TRBV28 and TRBJ2-1; D is possibly TRBD2 (6 bases). Trimming pared 7 bases from V and 6 bases from J, leaving 16 bases between. CDR1 and CDR2 (germline): MDHEN, SYDVKM. The CDR3 consists of 14 residues.

V usage is TRBV7-9 and J usage is TRBJ1-5; TRBD1 aligns across 7 bases. Germline assignment: CDR1 SEHNR and CDR2 FQNEAQ (reference sequence). The trim removed 9 bases at V and 5 bases at J, leaving 7 bases unmatched. The CDR3 sequence is 13 residues long. The CDR3 DNA reads TGTGCCAGGATTACAGGGGCGGATCAGCCCCAGCATTTT. Its protein product is CARITGADQPQHF.

In this sample, this clonotype turned up many times. This chain links TRBV30 with TRBJ1-3; no definite D call. This CDR3 is built from 16 residues. CDR1 and CDR2 (germline): GTSNPN, SVGIG (reference sequence). Trimming removed 2 bases at V and 0 bases at J, with 14 bases between. CDR3 region: CAWSSSGTTSGNTIYF. The CDR3 DNA follows: TGTGCCTGGAGTTCCTCGGGAACTACCTCTGGAAACACCATATATTTT.

The V gene is TRBV7-2, the J gene TRBJ2-3; D may correspond to TRBD1 or TRBD2 (7 bases each). Trimming cost V 5 bases and J 9 bases, with 18 bases left between them. The germline gives CDR1 SGHTA, CDR2 FQGNSA. CDR3 length: 14 residues. The CDR3 region is CASSPGPRGGTQYF. CDR3 coding DNA: TGTGCCAGCAGCCCGGGGCCCAGGGGGGGAACGCAGTATTTT.

The rearrangement uses TRBV4-1 and TRBJ2-3; no firm D call. Germline values: CDR1 MGHRA, CDR2 YSYEKL. The CDR3 covers 14 residues. V was shortened by 0 bases and J by 3 bases, with 7 bases between the two germline ends. CDR3 region: CASSQESLTDTQYF. CDR3 nucleotide sequence: TGCGCCAGCAGCCAAGAGAGTCTGACAGATACGCAGTATTTT.

This clonotype was detected only a few times. V is TRBV28 and J is TRBJ2-3, with TRBD2 matching 9 bases. V lost 1 base, J lost 0 bases, and 2 bases stayed unmatched. The CDR3 is made up of 16 amino acids. CDR1 is MDHEN, CDR2 SYDVKM, per germline. The CDR3 nucleotides are TGTGCCAGCAGTTTATCTAGCGGGATTAGCACAGATACGCAGTATTTT. Translating gives CASSLSSGISTDTQYF.

This clonotype has a handful of counts. This chain connects TRBV28 to TRBJ2-3; 10 positions match TRBD2. CDR3 size: 16 residues. Unmatched junction bases numbered 7, after V lost 5 bases and J lost 2 bases. Germline V gene lookup returns CDR1 MDHEN and CDR2 SYDVKM. The CDR3 DNA reads TGTGCCAGCAGTGGCTCTAGCGGGAGACTCACAGATACGCAGTATTTT. Its protein product is CASSGSSGRLTDTQYF.

This clonotype was seen a handful of times. V gene TRBV7-2 combines with J gene TRBJ2-7; D not certain. Trimming cost V 5 bases and J 1 base, with 12 bases left between them. The CDR3 totals 14 residues. The V gene's germline CDR1 is SGHTA and CDR2 FQGNSA. This chain's CDR3 is CASSPFVGSYEQYF. In nucleotides, the CDR3 is TGTGCCAGCAGCCCCTTCGTGGGATCCTACGAGCAGTACTTC. Full variable domain (rest looked up from reference TRBV7-2 and TRBJ2-7): GAGVSQSPSNKVTEKGKDVELRCDPISGHTALYWYRQSLGQGLEFLIYFQGNSAPDKSGLPSDRFSAERTGGSVSTLTIQRTQQEDSAVYLCASSPFVGSYEQYFGPGTRLTVT.

The chain employs TRBV7-2 and TRBJ2-4; TRBD2 aligns across 10 bases. V lost 5 bases and J lost 0; bases outside the gene matches: 4. CDR3 size: 16 residues. Germline CDR1 and CDR2: SGHTA and FQGNSA. CDR3 DNA sequence: TGTGCCAGCAGCCTCCTAGCGGGGGTAGCCAAAAACATTCAGTACTTC. Translated, it gives CASSLLAGVAKNIQYF.

The rearrangement links TRBV29-1 to TRBJ2-2; TRBD2 matches at 8 bases. CDR3 length equals 14 residues. CDR1 and CDR2 from the germline V gene are SQVTM and ANQGSEA. Germline trimming cut 6 bases from V and 5 bases from J; bases unmatched to any gene: 8. As DNA, the CDR3 is TGCAGCGTAGGACAAGCGGGAGTGACCGGGGAGCTGTTTTTT. It yields the protein CSVGQAGVTGELFF.

This chain joins TRBV12-3 or TRBV12-4 and TRBJ2-1; no reliable D call. V lost 4 bases and J lost 2, with 18 bases in between. CDR3 size: 17 residues. The CDR3 here is CASSSRQLTATYNEQFF. The CDR3 nucleotides are TGTGCCAGCAGTTCCCGCCAACTCACAGCTACCTACAATGAGCAGTTCTTC.

A few counts support this clonotype. The genes are TRBV6-6 and TRBJ2-1; 9 nucleotides align to TRBD1. The CDR3 contains 14 residues. Germline lookup yields CDR1 MNHNY and CDR2 SVGAGI (reference sequence). The trim removed 7 bases at V and 8 bases at J, leaving 9 bases unmatched. The CDR3: CASNTGTGFDEQFF. The CDR3 DNA reads as TGTGCCAGCAACACCGGGACAGGGTTCGATGAGCAGTTCTTC.

This clonotype was detected many times. The rearrangement uses TRBV6-4 and TRBJ2-3; D gene ambiguous. The V end lost 0 bases, the J end lost 0 bases, and 4 bases lay between the germline ends. Germline V gene sequence: CDR1 MRHNA, CDR2 SNTAGT. This CDR3 region has 14 residues. CDR3 protein: CASSDSDSTDTQYF. The CDR3 DNA follows: TGTGCCAGCAGTGACTCGGACAGCACAGATACGCAGTATTTT.

The chain recombines TRBV27 with TRBJ1-2; D is ambiguous. V was clipped by 5 bases and J by 2 bases, with 12 bases between them. This CDR3 contains 14 residues. Germline loops: CDR1 MNHEY, CDR2 SMNVEV (reference sequence). The chain's CDR3 is CASSRGGQNYGYTF. The DNA of the CDR3 is TGTGCCAGCAGTAGAGGAGGGCAGAACTATGGCTACACCTTC.

In its sample, this clonotype was seen many times. The V and J genes are TRBV7-8 and TRBJ1-1, with D maybe TRBD1 (5 bases). Germline CDR1 and CDR2: SGHVS and FQNEAQ. Trimming removed 4 bases at V and 1 base at J, with 13 bases between. The CDR3 covers 15 residues. CDR3 DNA sequence: TGTGCCAGCAGCTCGGGGGAGAATTCGAACACTGAAGCTTTCTTT. Residues: CASSSGENSNTEAFF. Using reference TRBV7-8 and TRBJ1-1 for the parts outside the CDR3, the full variable domain is GAGVSQSPRYKVAKRGQDVALRCDPISGHVSLFWYQQALGQGPEFLTYFQNEAQLDKSGLPSDRFFAERPEGSVSTLKIQRTQQEDSAVYLCASSSGENSNTEAFFGQGTRLTVV.